Shown below are 22 T cell receptor beta chains from a single sample sequenced in a study of identical twins. Using its own MiXCR run on the 5' RACE reads, TCRdb lists one record per CDR3 protein. The table shows 500,000 to 650,000 distinct CDR3 sequences, with around 20% occurring only once. These data were also filed under a second study, of yellow fever vaccine responses in identical twins.

Sequenced: CD4+ T cells sorted from blood. All receptors come from a woman between 18 and 29 years old in good health.

This chain links TRBV5-4 with TRBJ2-1; D unresolved. V was cut by 0 bases and J by 8 bases, with 9 bases left in between. The germline V gene encodes CDR1 SGHNT and CDR2 YYREEE (reference sequence). CDR3 length equals 13 residues. CDR3 amino acids: CASSLGVGDEQFF. The CDR3 bases are TGTGCCAGCAGCTTGGGGGTAGGCGATGAGCAGTTCTTC. Combining the CDR3 with reference TRBV5-4 and TRBJ2-1 gives the whole variable domain ETGVTQSPTHLIKTRGQQVTLRCSSQSGHNTVSWYQQALGQGPQFIFQYYREEENGRGNFPPRFSGLQFPNYSSELNVNALELDDSALYLCASSLGVGDEQFFGPGTRLTVL.

This clonotype turned up a few times. This chain connects TRBV10-1 to TRBJ2-3, with 10 positions matching TRBD2. The CDR3 has 15 amino acids. Trimming cost V 6 bases and J 6 bases; bases outside gene matches: 9. Germline values: CDR1 WNHNN, CDR2 SYGVQD (reference sequence). CDR3 DNA: TGCGCCAGCAGCGAAGCGGGAGGGCTAAGGGATACGCAGTATTTT. Translating gives CASSEAGGLRDTQYF.

The chain couples TRBV4-1 to TRBJ2-7; the D is unclear. V shed 2 bases and J shed 4 bases, with 12 bases lying between them. The length of the CDR3 is 14 residues. Germline lookup yields CDR1 MGHRA and CDR2 YSYEKL. The CDR3 DNA follows: TGCGCCAGCAGCCAATCCCCGCAGGTTTACGAGCAGTACTTC. Its protein is CASSQSPQVYEQYF.

This clonotype was counted only a few times. The CDR3: CASSPQVFGNSPLHF. The CDR3 DNA follows: TGTGCCAGCAGCCCACAGGTCTTCGGGAATTCACCCCTCCACTTT. The V call is TRBV12-3 or TRBV12-4, the J call TRBJ1-6; D may be TRBD1 (5 bases). CDR3 length equals 15 residues. The germline V and J ends were trimmed by 6 bases and 7 bases, with 16 bases remaining between them.

V gene TRBV12-3 or TRBV12-4 combines with J gene TRBJ1-4; 10 bases agree with TRBD1. The CDR3 runs to 17 residues. Trimming cost V 3 bases and J 1 base; bases outside gene matches: 5. CDR3 sequence: CASSFGQGVVTNEKLFF. CDR3 sequence (DNA): TGTGCCAGCAGTTTTGGACAGGGGGTTGTAACTAATGAAAAACTGTTTTTT.

CDR3: CASSPGQSPRTDTQYF. DNA of the CDR3: TGCGCCAGCAGCCCCGGACAGAGCCCAAGGACAGATACGCAGTATTTT. V gene TRBV5-1 combines with J gene TRBJ2-3, with D maybe TRBD1 (6 bases). Germline CDR1 SGHRS, CDR2 YFSETQ. CDR3 length: 16 amino acids. Trimming removed 4 bases from V and 3 bases from J, with 18 bases in between.

The J gene is TRBJ2-1, the V gene TRBV20-1, with 7 bases that match TRBD2. Germline CDR1 reads DFQATT; CDR2 reads SNEGSKA (reference sequence). This CDR3 has 15 amino acids. J lost 2 bases, V lost 1 base, and 5 bases had no gene match. The CDR3 loop reads CSARVASGAYNEQFF. In DNA, the CDR3 is TGCAGTGCTAGAGTGGCTAGCGGAGCCTACAATGAGCAGTTCTTC.

The J gene is TRBJ2-5, the V gene TRBV6-1, with TRBD2 matching over 14 bases. Germline values: CDR1 MNHNS, CDR2 SASEGT. V was clipped by 7 bases and J by 4 bases; unmatched bases: 2. The CDR3 is 14 residues long. Here the CDR3 reads CASTGLAGGETQYF. The CDR3 DNA is TGTGCCAGCACCGGACTAGCGGGAGGAGAGACCCAGTACTTC.

This clonotype has just a few counts. The chain links TRBV5-1 to TRBJ2-1; weak D call: TRBD2 (5 bases). CDR1 is SGHRS and CDR2 is YFSETQ in the germline V gene. V was pared by 1 base and J by 8 bases, with 13 bases between. This CDR3 contains 14 residues. CDR3 nucleotide sequence: TGCGCCAGCAGCTTGAACCCTTGGACTGATGAGCAGTTCTTC. This codes for CASSLNPWTDEQFF.

This clonotype was recorded at least ten times. This chain's CDR3 is CASRPAIYNEQFF. The CDR3 region has the DNA TGTGCCAGCAGGCCTGCTATATACAATGAGCAGTTCTTC. The chain combines TRBV12-3 or TRBV12-4 with TRBJ2-1, with D unresolved. Trimming pared 6 bases from V and 4 bases from J, leaving 10 bases between. The CDR3 loop spans 13 amino acids.

The J gene is TRBJ2-5, the V gene TRBV5-1; TRBD2 might be the D (5 bases). Germline CDR1 is SGHRS and CDR2 is YFSETQ. The CDR3 is made up of 15 amino acids. V was trimmed by 1 base and J by 0 bases, leaving 10 bases between them. CDR3 in DNA: TGCGCCAGCAGCTTGATGGCTAGCAACCAAGAGACCCAGTACTTC. Its protein is CASSLMASNQETQYF.

This chain uses TRBV21-1 with TRBJ2-7. TRBV21-1 is a pseudogene. The CDR3 runs to 21 residues. This CDR3 is CASSKRYVSRTVMGTGYEQYV. Here the CDR3 DNA reads TGTGCCAGCAGCAAACGTTATGTCAGCCGAACGGTAATGGGCACCGGCTACGAGCAGTACGTC.

This clonotype was seen ten or more times. The chain uses TRBV12-3 or TRBV12-4 and TRBJ2-2; 12 positions match TRBD2. Unmatched junction bases numbered 0, after V lost 4 bases and J lost 6 bases. The CDR3 length is 14 residues. CDR3 DNA sequence: TGTGCCAGCAGTTCTAGCGGGAGGGCCGGGGAGCTGTTTTTT. Protein sequence: CASSSSGRAGELFF.

The chain carries TRBV24-1 and TRBJ2-1; the D gene is possibly TRBD1 (6 bases). The CDR3 extends over 16 amino acids. From germline, CDR1 is KGHDR and CDR2 SFDVKD. V dropped 4 bases and J dropped 6 bases, with 18 bases sitting between them. The CDR3 loop reads CATSDRNTGSGNEQFF. CDR3 DNA: TGTGCCACCAGTGACAGAAACACAGGGTCTGGCAATGAGCAGTTCTTC.

The chain links TRBV5-1 to TRBJ2-5; maybe TRBD1 (8 bases). The CDR3 is made up of 16 amino acids. Trimming took 0 bases from V and 2 from J, leaving 14 bases between them. Germline CDR1 and CDR2: SGHRS and YFSETQ. The DNA for the CDR3 is TGCGCCAGCAGCTTGGCCCCACAGGGGGGGCAAGAGACCCAGTACTTC. Amino acid sequence: CASSLAPQGGQETQYF.

The CDR3 sequence is CASSPNQRESYNEQFF. CDR3 coding DNA: TGTGCCAGCTCACCAAATCAGCGGGAGTCTTACAATGAGCAGTTCTTC. The rearrangement joins TRBV18 to TRBJ2-1, with TRBD2 matching over 8 bases. Trimming cost V 2 bases and J 4 bases; bases outside gene matches: 7. Germline V gives CDR1 KGHSH, CDR2 LQKENI. CDR3 length: 16 amino acids.

The V gene is TRBV15, the J gene TRBJ1-4; unclear D gene. CDR3 length: 14 amino acids. The germline V and J ends were trimmed by 8 bases and 0 bases, with 10 bases remaining between them. CDR1 and CDR2 from the germline V gene are LNHNV and YYDKDF (reference sequence). The CDR3 nucleotides are TGTGCCACCCGCGAGGGCACAACTAATGAAAAACTGTTTTTT. Its protein product is CATREGTTNEKLFF.

The chain combines TRBV4-1 with TRBJ2-7; 9 positions match TRBD2. Looked up from germline, CDR1 is MGHRA and CDR2 is YSYEKL. J lost 3 bases, V lost 7 bases, and 10 bases had no gene match. This CDR3 region has 15 residues. The CDR3, as DNA: TGCGCCAGCACGGCGGGAGCGGGGGGAAGCTACGAGCAGTACGTC. Encoded protein: CASTAGAGGSYEQYV.

This chain joins TRBV20-1 and TRBJ2-2, with 12 bases lining up with TRBD1. Germline CDR1 and CDR2: DFQATT and SNEGSKA (reference sequence). Trimming cost V 6 bases and J 6 bases; bases outside gene matches: 11. This CDR3 has 16 residues. The CDR3, as DNA: TGCAGTGCCAAAAACTCCGGGACAGGGGGCTCCGGGGAGCTGTTTTTT. It encodes CSAKNSGTGGSGELFF.

This sequence joins TRBV5-1 and TRBJ2-2; 9 bases map to TRBD1. This CDR3 spans 17 amino acids. Germline CDR1 SGHRS, CDR2 YFSETQ. With 0 bases clipped from V and 6 bases from J, the junction kept 9 bases outside the gene matches. The CDR3 protein is CASSLVVWDRAAGELFF. The CDR3 DNA is TGCGCCAGCAGCTTGGTTGTTTGGGACAGGGCTGCCGGGGAGCTGTTTTTT.

This sequence joins TRBV20-1 and TRBJ1-3; 10 bases align to TRBD1. CDR1 is DFQATT, CDR2 SNEGSKA, per germline (reference sequence). The length of the CDR3 is 14 residues. Losses at the gene ends were 6 bases for V and 4 bases for J; bases not matched to a gene: 6. DNA of the CDR3: TGCAGTGCAAGGACAGGGGGTTCAGGAAACACCATATATTTT. It codes for CSARTGGSGNTIYF.

The chain uses TRBV21-1 and TRBJ2-7; the listed D gene, TRBD2, was not tested against the DNA. TRBV21-1 is a pseudogene locus. CDR3 size: 14 residues. CDR3 loop: CASSNHYRLDEQYV. Written as DNA, the CDR3 is TGTGCCAGCAGCAATCACTATCGACTAGACGAGCAGTACGTC.